These T cell receptor beta chains were read from a single sample in a study of cytomegalovirus exposure and HLA in healthy donors. Generated by immunoSEQ multiplex PCR, the TCRdb table keeps only in-frame clones and is missing some. The sample consists of about 160,000 clones, roughly four fifths of them appearing once. The sequencing sample was made of PBMCs. The origin of the receptors is a woman aged 45-65 years in good health and CMV-seropositive. The CDR3 runs from the conserved cysteine through the conserved F or W. The order of the fields is clone size, J gene, V gene, D gene, CDR3 protein, CDR3 DNA. The D gene is left open where the match is weak. Expanded clones are given a class, and other clones once, few, many or no size at all.

-,TRBJ1-1,TRBV18,TRBD1,CASSPENTGGAGTEAFF,TGTGCCAGCTCACCAGAAAATACAGGGGGCGCCGGCACTGAAGCTTTCTTT
-,TRBJ1-6,TRBV7-9,-,CASSLGAGKNSPLHF,TGTGCCAGCAGCTTAGGTGCAGGGAAAAATTCACCCCTCCACTTT
-,TRBJ2-5,TRBV5-1,TRBD2,CASSLRPGTSGIQETQYF,TGCGCCAGCAGCTTGCGGCCGGGGACTAGCGGAATCCAAGAGACCCAGTACTTC
-,TRBJ2-7,TRBV19,-,CASSIDAGRDEQYF,TGTGCCAGTAGTATAGATGCAGGGCGCGACGAGCAGTACTTC
few,TRBJ1-1,TRBV19,TRBD1,CASSTHRGNTEAFF,TGTGCCAGTAGTACTCACAGGGGGAACACTGAAGCTTTCTTT
-,TRBJ2-5,TRBV6-1,-,CASSTRTAGETQYF,TGTGCCAGCAGTACCCGGACGGCGGGGGAGACCCAGTACTTC
-,TRBJ2-2,TRBV4-2,-,CASSLNGGGPGELFF,TGTGCCAGCAGCCTCAACGGTGGGGGCCCCGGGGAGCTGTTTTTT
-,TRBJ2-7,TRBV21-1,-,CASSKHGLAPNPYEQYF,TGTGCCAGCAGCAAACATGGACTAGCACCGAATCCCTACGAGCAGTACTTC
once,TRBJ2-2,TRBV18,-,CASSPPLVGELFF,TGTGCCAGCTCACCACCTCTAGTCGGGGAGCTGTTTTTT
-,TRBJ1-6,TRBV2,-,CASSGSRVNSPLHF,TGTGCCAGCAGTGGTTCCAGGGTGAATTCACCCCTCCACTTT
-,TRBJ1-6,TRBV7-3,TRBD1,CASSLTGTVNSPLHF,TGTGCCAGCAGCTTAACCGGGACAGTTAATTCACCCCTCCACTTT
-,TRBJ1-2,TRBV5-1,TRBD1,CASSLLQGADGYTF,TGCGCCAGCAGCTTGTTACAGGGGGCTGACGGCTACACCTTC
-,TRBJ1-6,TRBV25-1,TRBD1,CASSESGQGNSPLHF,TGTGCCAGCAGTGAATCGGGACAGGGAAATTCACCCCTCCACTTT
-,TRBJ1-5,TRBV9,-,CASSVDPDQPQHF,TGTGCCAGCAGCGTAGACCCAGATCAGCCCCAGCATTTT
-,TRBJ2-2,TRBV4-2,TRBD2,CASSQDVAGGNTGELFF,TGTGCCAGCAGCCAAGATGTGGCGGGGGGAAACACCGGGGAGCTGTTTTTT